Shown below are 13 T cell receptor beta chains from a single sample sequenced in a study of blood T cell repertoires in COVID-19. TCRdb's table, derived via immunoSEQ multiplex PCR, lists solely in-frame clones and lacks some. The sample lists about 230,000 clones; around four fifths were seen once. The sample consisted of peripheral blood. The receptors were gathered from a woman older than 75 with active or convalescent COVID-19.

CDR3 sequence reads: CASSLFRVPNYGYTF. The CDR3 DNA is TGTGCCAGCAGCTTATTCCGGGTCCCTAACTATGGCTACACCTTC. The rearrangement joins TRBV7-8 to TRBJ1-2; D unresolved. CDR3 length equals 15 residues. V lost 2 bases, J lost 0 bases, and 10 bases lay in between. CDR1 SGHVS and CDR2 FQNEAQ come from the germline V gene.

J is TRBJ1-5 and V is TRBV5-1; 12 bases are shared with TRBD1. The germline gives CDR1 SGHRS, CDR2 YFSETQ. The CDR3 is 15 residues long. With V trimmed by 4 bases and J by 7 bases, 6 bases remained unmatched. In DNA, the CDR3 is TGCGCCAGCAGCCCCGGGACAGGGGGCTTGCAGCCCCAGCATTTT. This codes for CASSPGTGGLQPQHF.

The genes are TRBV27 and TRBJ2-2; 8 bases fit TRBD2. The V segment lost 6 bases and the J segment 5 bases; nucleotides outside the gene matches: 2. This CDR3 region has 13 residues. Per the germline V gene, CDR1 is MNHEY and CDR2 is SMNVEV (reference sequence). The chain's CDR3 is CASRVAGTGELFF. For the CDR3, the DNA is TGTGCCAGCAGGGTAGCGGGAACCGGGGAGCTGTTTTTT.

The chain is built from TRBV7-3 and TRBJ2-7; 8 bases are a match to TRBD2. Per the germline V gene, CDR1 is SGHTA and CDR2 is FQGTGA. The CDR3 covers 15 residues. With 2 bases clipped from V and 2 bases from J, the junction kept 5 bases outside the gene matches. The CDR3 region has the DNA TGTGCCAGCAGCTTAGCTAGCGGGCCTACCTACGAGCAGTACTTC. As protein: CASSLASGPTYEQYF. Variable domain in full (rest from reference TRBV7-3 and TRBJ2-7): GAGVSQTPSNKVTEKGKYVELRCDPISGHTALYWYRQSLGQGPEFLIYFQGTGAADDSGLPNDRFFAVRPEGSVSTLKIQRTERGDSAVYLCASSLASGPTYEQYFGPGTRLTVT.

In DNA, the CDR3 is TGCGCCAGCAGCTTGAGTTTAGGACTAGCGCGAGATCGGGGCGAGACCCAGTACTTC. Its translation: CASSLSLGLARDRGETQYF. The rearrangement links TRBV5-1 to TRBJ2-5; 9 nucleotides match TRBD2. Germline CDR1 is SGHRS and CDR2 is YFSETQ. The trim removed 1 base at V and 5 bases at J, leaving 18 bases unmatched. This CDR3 spans 19 amino acids.

This clone was seen just once. The rearrangement links TRBV19 to TRBJ2-2; a possible D gene is TRBD2 (6 bases). The V end was cut by 10 bases, the J end by 5 bases, with 20 bases between. In germline, CDR1 is LNHDA, CDR2 SQIVND (reference sequence). CDR3 length: 15 amino acids. CDR3 sequence (DNA): TGTGCCACTACTTCAGGAGGGCGATGGACCGGGGAGCTGTTTTTT. It specifies CATTSGGRWTGELFF.

On this clone: The same CDR3 is also encoded by other DNA sequences in this sample. The V call is TRBV2, the J call TRBJ1-5; 9 positions agree with TRBD1. J was trimmed by 4 bases and V by 6 bases; bases with no gene match: 1. CDR3 size: 13 residues. The germline gives CDR1 SNHLY, CDR2 FYNNEI. In nucleotides, the CDR3 is TGTGCCAGCAGCGGACAGGGGAATCAGCCCCAGCATTTT. It specifies CASSGQGNQPQHF.

The chain uses TRBV4-3 and TRBJ1-3, with D possibly matching TRBD1 (6 bases). V lost 4 bases, J lost 4 bases, and 8 bases lay in between. Germline CDR1 reads LGHNA; CDR2 reads YSLEER. This CDR3 is built from 13 residues. DNA of the CDR3: TGCGCCAGCAGCCCCGGACAGGGAAACACCATATATTTT. Translating gives CASSPGQGNTIYF.

The chain employs TRBV10-3 and TRBJ2-7; D remains ambiguous. Germline-derived CDR1 and CDR2 are ENHRY and SYGVKD. The V gene lost 3 bases and the J gene lost 3 bases, with 12 bases spanning the gap. The CDR3 sequence is 14 residues long. The CDR3 DNA is TGTGCCATCAGTGACGGCGGTGCTTACTACGAGCAGTACTTC. This encodes CAISDGGAYYEQYF.

The chain has TRBV4-3 and TRBJ1-4; D is uncertain. The CDR3 has 14 amino acids. V was trimmed by 0 bases and J by 7 bases, leaving 9 bases between them. CDR1 is LGHNA, CDR2 YSLEER, per germline. CDR3 in amino acids: CASSQDGGGEKLFF. The CDR3 DNA is TGCGCCAGCAGCCAAGATGGTGGAGGTGAAAAACTGTTTTTT.

The genes are TRBV6-5 and TRBJ1-1; 7 positions match TRBD1. After removal of 6 bases from V and 5 bases from J, the junction contained 6 bases not matched to a gene. The CDR3 is 13 amino acids. Per the germline V gene, CDR1 is MNHEY and CDR2 is SVGAGI. In nucleotides, the CDR3 is TGTGCCAGCAGGACAGGGAGGAGTACTGAAGCTTTCTTT. This encodes CASRTGRSTEAFF.

This sequence joins TRBV2 and TRBJ2-3; 8 bases line up with TRBD2. The CDR3 is 15 amino acids. Germline CDR1 and CDR2: SNHLY and FYNNEI. The J segment lost 4 bases and the V segment lost 3 bases, leaving 6 bases of the junction unmatched. CDR3 in amino acids: CASSELMREADTQYF. CDR3 sequence (DNA): TGTGCCAGCAGTGAGTTGATGCGGGAGGCAGATACGCAGTATTTT. Filled out from reference TRBV2 and TRBJ2-3, the complete variable domain reads EPEVTQTPSHQVTQMGQEVILRCVPISNHLYFYWYRQILGQKVEFLVSFYNNEISEKSEIFDDQFSVERPDGSNFTLKIRSTKLEDSAMYFCASSELMREADTQYFGPGTRLTVL.

The CDR3 region is CASSLLGGGTEAFF. CDR3 in DNA: TGTGCCAGCAGTTTGCTAGGGGGCGGGACTGAAGCTTTCTTT. The chain employs TRBV28 and TRBJ1-1, with 7 bases lining up with TRBD1. After removal of 3 bases from V and 5 bases from J, the junction contained 6 bases not matched to a gene. The CDR3 covers 14 residues. The germline gives CDR1 MDHEN, CDR2 SYDVKM.